The 8 T cell receptor beta chains reported below all come from one sample, sequenced in a study of sequential checkpoint blockade in melanoma. Clones were sequenced by immunoSEQ multiplex PCR, and TCRdb holds only the in-frame ones, with some missing. The data show 4,500 to 6,000 clones, with roughly 80% seen just once and 45% to 65% held by the top ten. Treatment here: randomized to nivolumab then ipilimumab (arm A) or the reverse (arm B). This specimen was CD8+ T cells sorted from blood (inferred from file names), taken from a patient given nivolumab and ipilimumab in sequence. The receptors originated from a human donor with melanoma.

The gene calls are TRBV6-5 and TRBJ1-4; maybe TRBD1 (5 bases). V was shortened by 0 bases and J by 9 bases, with 11 bases between the two germline ends. The CDR3 is 14 residues long. Germline CDR1 is MNHEY and CDR2 is SVGAGI. Here the CDR3 DNA reads TGTGCCAGCAGTTACTCGGGCAGGGATCAAAAACTGTTTTTT. Amino acids: CASSYSGRDQKLFF.

The chain links TRBV4-2 to TRBJ2-1; 11 positions match TRBD2. The CDR3 is 17 residues long. J gave up 2 bases and V 4 bases, and 7 bases lay outside the gene matches. CDR1 and CDR2 (germline): LGHNA, YNFKEQ. The CDR3 is CASSPRLAGSTYNEQFF. CDR3 in DNA: TGTGCCAGCAGCCCCAGACTAGCGGGGTCGACCTACAATGAGCAGTTCTTC.

The chain recombines TRBV27 with TRBJ2-3; 9 bases match TRBD2. Trimming took 0 bases from V and 0 from J; bases not matched to a gene: 7. CDR3 size: 18 residues. Germline V CDR1 and CDR2: MNHEY, SMNVEV (reference sequence). Here the CDR3 reads CASSLSLAGVASTDTQYF. Here the CDR3 DNA reads TGTGCCAGCAGTTTATCTTTAGCGGGGGTAGCTAGCACAGATACGCAGTATTTT.

The chain joins TRBV29-1 to TRBJ2-1; a possible D gene is TRBD2 (5 bases). The germline CDR1 and CDR2 sequences are SQVTM and ANQGSEA. Between the trimmed V and J ends, which lost 5 bases and 10 bases, there was a span of 12 bases. There are 11 residues in the CDR3. Written as DNA, the CDR3 is TGCAGCGTTTCCCCCCGCGGGGAGCAGTTCTTC. This sequence encodes CSVSPRGEQFF.

The chain employs TRBV6-5 and TRBJ2-5, with D possibly being TRBD2 (6 bases). The end of the DNA fits TRBJ2-7 better, so the J call may be wrong. Germline values: CDR1 MNHEY, CDR2 SVGAGI. The CDR3 has 12 residues. CDR3 sequence (DNA): TGTGCCAGCAGTGACCGGGGGTACGAGCAGTACTTC. Translation gives CASSDRGYEQYF.

The V gene is TRBV7-6, the J gene TRBJ1-3; 12 positions agree with TRBD1. Trimming cost V 6 bases and J 4 bases; bases outside gene matches: 7. This CDR3 spans 16 amino acids. CDR1 is SGHVS and CDR2 is FNYEAQ in the germline V gene. CDR3 in DNA: TGTGCCAGCAGTTTCCGGGACAGGGGGCTCGGAAACACCATATATTTT. It is translated as CASSFRDRGLGNTIYF.

The chain joins TRBV4-1 to TRBJ1-4; tentatively, D is TRBD1 (5 bases). This CDR3 contains 16 residues. Germline CDR1 and CDR2: MGHRA and YSYEKL. V was clipped by 0 bases and J by 7 bases, with 15 bases between them. The CDR3, as DNA: TGCGCCAGCAGCCAAGATAGGGGCAGGGAGGGTGAAAAACTGTTTTTT. Translating gives CASSQDRGREGEKLFF.

V is TRBV5-1 and J is TRBJ2-3, with no clear D. V lost 2 bases and J lost 0, with 4 bases in between. Per germline, CDR1 SGHRS and CDR2 YFSETQ. This CDR3 has 13 amino acids. The CDR3 region has the DNA TGCGCCAGCAGCTTCCTTAGCACAGATACGCAGTATTTT. Encoded protein: CASSFLSTDTQYF.